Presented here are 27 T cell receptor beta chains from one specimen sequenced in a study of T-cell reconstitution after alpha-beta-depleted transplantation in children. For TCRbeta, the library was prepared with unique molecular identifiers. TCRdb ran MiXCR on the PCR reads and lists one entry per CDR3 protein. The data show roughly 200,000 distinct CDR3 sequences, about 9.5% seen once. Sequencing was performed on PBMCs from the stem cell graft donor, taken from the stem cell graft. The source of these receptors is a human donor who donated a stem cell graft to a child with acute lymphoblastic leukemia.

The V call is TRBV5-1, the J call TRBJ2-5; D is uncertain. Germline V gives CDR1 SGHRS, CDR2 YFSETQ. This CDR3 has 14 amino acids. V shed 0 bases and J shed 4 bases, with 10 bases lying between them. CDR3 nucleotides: TGCGCCAGCAGCTTGGGGATTCCTTCAGAGACCCAGTACTTC. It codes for CASSLGIPSETQYF.

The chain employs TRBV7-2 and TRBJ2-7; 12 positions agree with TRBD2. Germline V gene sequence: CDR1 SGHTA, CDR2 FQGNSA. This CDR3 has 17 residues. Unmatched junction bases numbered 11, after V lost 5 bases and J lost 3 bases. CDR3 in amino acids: CASSPQSSGGAFYEQYF. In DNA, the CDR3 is TGTGCCAGCAGCCCCCAATCTAGCGGGGGGGCCTTCTACGAGCAGTACTTC.

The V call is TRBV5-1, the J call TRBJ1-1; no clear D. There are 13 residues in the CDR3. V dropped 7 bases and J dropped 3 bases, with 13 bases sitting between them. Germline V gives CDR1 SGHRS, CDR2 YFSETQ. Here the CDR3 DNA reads TGCGCCAGCGGTGTCCAGATCGACACTGAAGCTTTCTTT. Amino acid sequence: CASGVQIDTEAFF.

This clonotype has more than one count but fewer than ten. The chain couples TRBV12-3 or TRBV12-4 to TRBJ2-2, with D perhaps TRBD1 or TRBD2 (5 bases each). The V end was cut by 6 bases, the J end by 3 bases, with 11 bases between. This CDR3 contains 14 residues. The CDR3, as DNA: TGTGCCAGCAGCCGGGGCCTACACACCGGGGAGCTGTTTTTT. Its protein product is CASSRGLHTGELFF.

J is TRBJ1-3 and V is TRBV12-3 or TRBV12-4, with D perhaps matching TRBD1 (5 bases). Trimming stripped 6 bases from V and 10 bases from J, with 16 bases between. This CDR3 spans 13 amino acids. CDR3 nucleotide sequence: TGTGCCAGCAGGCCCGGGACTCTAGGGACCATATATTTT. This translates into CASRPGTLGTIYF.

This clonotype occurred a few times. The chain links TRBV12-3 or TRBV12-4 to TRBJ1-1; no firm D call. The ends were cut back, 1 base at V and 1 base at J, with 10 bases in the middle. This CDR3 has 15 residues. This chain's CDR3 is CASSLVRHPNTEAFF. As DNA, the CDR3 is TGTGCCAGCAGTTTAGTCAGACACCCGAACACTGAAGCTTTCTTT.

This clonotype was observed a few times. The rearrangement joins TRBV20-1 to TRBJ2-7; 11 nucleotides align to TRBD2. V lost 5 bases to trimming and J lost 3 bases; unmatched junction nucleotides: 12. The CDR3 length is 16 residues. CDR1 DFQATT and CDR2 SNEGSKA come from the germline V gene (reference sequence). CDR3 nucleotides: TGCAGTGCTGGGGCCCTAGCGGGGGGTATTTTCTACGAGCAGTACTTC. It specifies CSAGALAGGIFYEQYF.

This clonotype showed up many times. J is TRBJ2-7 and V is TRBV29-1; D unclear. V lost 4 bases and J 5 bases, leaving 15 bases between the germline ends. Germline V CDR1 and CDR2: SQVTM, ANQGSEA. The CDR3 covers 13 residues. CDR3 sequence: CSVGRQAANEQYF. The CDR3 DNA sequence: TGCAGCGTTGGAAGGCAGGCAGCTAACGAGCAGTACTTC.

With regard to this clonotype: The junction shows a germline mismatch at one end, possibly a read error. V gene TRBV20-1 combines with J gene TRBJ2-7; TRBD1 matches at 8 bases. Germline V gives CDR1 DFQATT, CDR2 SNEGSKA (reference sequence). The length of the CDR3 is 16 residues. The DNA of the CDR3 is TGCTGTGCTAGTAAGATCGACAGGGGAAACGTATACGAGCAGTACTTC. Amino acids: CCASKIDRGNVYEQYF.

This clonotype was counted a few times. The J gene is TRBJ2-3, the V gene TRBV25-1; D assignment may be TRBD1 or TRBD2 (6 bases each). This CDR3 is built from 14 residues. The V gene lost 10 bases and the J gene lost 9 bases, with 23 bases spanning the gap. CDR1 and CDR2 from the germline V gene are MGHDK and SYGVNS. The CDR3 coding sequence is TGTGCCATCAGCGAGGGGGGCCCCCTGGGAACGCAGTATTTT. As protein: CAISEGGPLGTQYF. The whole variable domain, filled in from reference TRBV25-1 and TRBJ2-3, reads EADIYQTPRYLVIGTGKKITLECSQTMGHDKMYWYQQDPGMELHLIHYSYGVNSTEKGDLSSESTVSRIRTEHFPLTLESARPSHTSQYLCAISEGGPLGTQYFGPGTRLTVL.

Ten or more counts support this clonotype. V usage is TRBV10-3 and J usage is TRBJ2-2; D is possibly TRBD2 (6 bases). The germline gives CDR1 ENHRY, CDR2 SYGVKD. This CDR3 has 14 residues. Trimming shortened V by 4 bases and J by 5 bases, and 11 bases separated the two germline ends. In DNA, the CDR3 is TGTGCCATCAGTGTGGAGGGCAGGACCGGGGAGCTGTTTTTT. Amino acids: CAISVEGRTGELFF.

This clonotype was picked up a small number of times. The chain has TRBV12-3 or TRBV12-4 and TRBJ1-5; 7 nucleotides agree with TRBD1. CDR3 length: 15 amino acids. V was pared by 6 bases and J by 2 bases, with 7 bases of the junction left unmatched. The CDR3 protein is CASRTGTGGNQPQHF. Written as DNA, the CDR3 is TGTGCCAGCAGAACAGGAACAGGGGGCAATCAGCCCCAGCATTTT.

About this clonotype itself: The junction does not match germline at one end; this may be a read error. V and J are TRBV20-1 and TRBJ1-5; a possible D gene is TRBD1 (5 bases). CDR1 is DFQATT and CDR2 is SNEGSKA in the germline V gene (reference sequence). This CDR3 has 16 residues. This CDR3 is CSAPRRGKYSNQPQQF. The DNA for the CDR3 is TGCAGTGCTCCGAGGCGGGGGAAATATAGCAATCAGCCCCAGCAATTT.

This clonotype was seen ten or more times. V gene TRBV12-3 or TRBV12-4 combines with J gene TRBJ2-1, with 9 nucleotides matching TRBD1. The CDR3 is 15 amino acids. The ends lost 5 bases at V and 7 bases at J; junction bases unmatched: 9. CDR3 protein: CASSLRQGGGNEQFF. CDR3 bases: TGTGCCAGCAGTCTGAGACAGGGGGGGGGGAATGAGCAGTTCTTC.

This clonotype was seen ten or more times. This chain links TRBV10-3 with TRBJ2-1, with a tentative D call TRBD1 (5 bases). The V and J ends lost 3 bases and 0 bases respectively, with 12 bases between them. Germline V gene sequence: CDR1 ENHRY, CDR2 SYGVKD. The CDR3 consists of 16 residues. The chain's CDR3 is CAISDSGKSSYNEQFF. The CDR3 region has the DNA TGTGCCATCAGTGACTCAGGGAAGAGCTCCTACAATGAGCAGTTCTTC.

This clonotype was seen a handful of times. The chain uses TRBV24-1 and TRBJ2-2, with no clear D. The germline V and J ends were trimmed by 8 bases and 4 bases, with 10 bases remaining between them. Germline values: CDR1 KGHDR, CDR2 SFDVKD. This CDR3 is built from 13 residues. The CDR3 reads CATTAPGTGELFF. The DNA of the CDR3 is TGTGCCACCACGGCCCCGGGCACCGGGGAGCTGTTTTTT.

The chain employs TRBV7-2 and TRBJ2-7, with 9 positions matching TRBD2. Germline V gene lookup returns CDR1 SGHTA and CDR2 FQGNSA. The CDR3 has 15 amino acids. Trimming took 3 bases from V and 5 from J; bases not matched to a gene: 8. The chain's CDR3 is CASSFVGSGGNEQYF. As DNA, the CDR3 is TGTGCCAGCAGCTTTGTTGGGAGCGGGGGGAACGAGCAGTACTTC.

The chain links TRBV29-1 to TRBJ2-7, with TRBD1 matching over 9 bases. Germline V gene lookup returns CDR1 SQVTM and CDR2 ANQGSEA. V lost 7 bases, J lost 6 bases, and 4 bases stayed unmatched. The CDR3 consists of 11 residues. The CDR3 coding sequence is TGCAGCGCACAGGGGGCTCGCGAGCAGTACTTC. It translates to CSAQGAREQYF.

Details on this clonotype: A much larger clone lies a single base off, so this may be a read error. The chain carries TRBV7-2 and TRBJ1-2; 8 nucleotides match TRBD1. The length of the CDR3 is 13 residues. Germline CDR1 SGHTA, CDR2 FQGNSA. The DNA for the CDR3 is TGTGCCTGCAGCTTTACAGGGGGCTATGGCTACACCTTC. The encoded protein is CACSFTGGYGYTF.

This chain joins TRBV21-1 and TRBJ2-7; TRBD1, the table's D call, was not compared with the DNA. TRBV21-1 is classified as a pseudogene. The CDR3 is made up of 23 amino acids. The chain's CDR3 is CASSKRSPVPPGTKGQGDYEQYF. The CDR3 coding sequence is TGTGCCAGCAGCAAACGTTCCCCAGTCCCACCTGGAACAAAGGGACAGGGGGACTACGAGCAGTACTTC.

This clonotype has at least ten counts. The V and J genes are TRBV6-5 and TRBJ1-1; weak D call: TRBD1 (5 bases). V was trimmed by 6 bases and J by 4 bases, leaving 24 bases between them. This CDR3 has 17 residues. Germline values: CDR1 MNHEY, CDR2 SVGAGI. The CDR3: CASRPSDKGAGGTEAFF. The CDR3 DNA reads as TGTGCCAGCAGACCCTCGGACAAAGGGGCCGGAGGCACTGAAGCTTTCTTT.

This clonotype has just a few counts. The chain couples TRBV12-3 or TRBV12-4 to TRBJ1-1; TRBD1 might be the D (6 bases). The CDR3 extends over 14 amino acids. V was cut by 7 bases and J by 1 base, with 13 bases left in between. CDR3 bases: TGTGCCAGCAAAGGGACACGTTGGAACACTGAAGCTTTCTTT. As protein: CASKGTRWNTEAFF.

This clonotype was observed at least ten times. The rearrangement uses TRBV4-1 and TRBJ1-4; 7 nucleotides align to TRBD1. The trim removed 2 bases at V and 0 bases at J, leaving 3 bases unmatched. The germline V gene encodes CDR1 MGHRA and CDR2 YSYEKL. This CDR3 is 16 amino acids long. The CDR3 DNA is TGCGCCAGCAGCCAATATGACAGGGCAACTAATGAAAAACTGTTTTTT. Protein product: CASSQYDRATNEKLFF.

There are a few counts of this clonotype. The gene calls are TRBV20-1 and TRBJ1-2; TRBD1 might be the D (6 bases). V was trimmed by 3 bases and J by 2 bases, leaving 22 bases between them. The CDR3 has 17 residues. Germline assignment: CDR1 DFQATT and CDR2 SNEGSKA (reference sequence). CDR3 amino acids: CSASPQWAGAVNYGYTF. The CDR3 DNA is TGCAGTGCTAGCCCCCAATGGGCAGGGGCTGTGAACTATGGCTACACCTTC.

The CDR3 spells CASSLLGERSSAFF. In DNA form, the CDR3 reads TGCGCCAGCAGCTTGCTCGGAGAGCGAAGTAGCGCTTTCTTT. The rearrangement uses TRBV5-1 and TRBJ1-1; D is unresolved. Germline assignment: CDR1 SGHRS and CDR2 YFSETQ. Trimming left V 1 base short and J 11 bases short, with 18 bases between. The CDR3 is 14 amino acids.

The CDR3 sequence is CASSFSREINEQFF. The CDR3 DNA reads TGTGCCAGCAGTTTTAGTAGGGAGATCAATGAGCAGTTCTTC. This chain links TRBV12-3 or TRBV12-4 with TRBJ2-1, with D possibly TRBD2 on 5 matching bases. The V end lost 3 bases, the J end lost 6 bases, and 12 bases lay between the germline ends. The CDR3 runs 14 residues.

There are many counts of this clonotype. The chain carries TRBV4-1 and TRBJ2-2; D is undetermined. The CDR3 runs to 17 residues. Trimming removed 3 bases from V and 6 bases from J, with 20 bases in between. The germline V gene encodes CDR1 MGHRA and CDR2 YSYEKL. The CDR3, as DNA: TGCGCCAGCAGCCAGGCAAATCTAATAGGTATTCCCGGGGAGCTGTTTTTT. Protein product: CASSQANLIGIPGELFF.